These 29 T cell receptor beta chains came from one sample sequenced in a study of PD-1 blockade in classical Hodgkin lymphoma. Time point in this sample: cycle 4 day 1 (C4D1), after more than five weeks of nivolumab. Every patient was affected by relapse after autologous stem cell transplantation, while exposure to brentuximab vedotin was not uniform. Generated by immunoSEQ multiplex PCR, the TCRdb table keeps only in-frame clones and is missing some. The table shows tens of thousands of clones, with 60% to 70% occurring only once. Material: peripheral blood mononuclear cells (PBMCs), obtained before the fourth cycle of nivolumab. These receptors came from a human donor with classical Hodgkin lymphoma.

The table lists this clone with a few counts. V is TRBV7-9 and J is TRBJ1-4; the D gene is possibly TRBD1 (6 bases). The CDR3 runs to 15 residues. V was cut by 5 bases and J by 8 bases, with 18 bases left in between. The germline V gene has CDR1 SEHNR and CDR2 FQNEAQ (reference sequence). CDR3 sequence reads: CASSREGGREEKLFF. The DNA for the CDR3 is TGTGCCAGCAGCAGAGAGGGGGGCAGGGAAGAAAAACTGTTTTTT.

Only a few counts were recorded for this clone. This chain uses TRBV2 with TRBJ2-3, with 9 bases identical to TRBD2. This CDR3 contains 15 residues. J was trimmed by 0 bases and V by 8 bases; bases with no gene match: 6. Germline CDR1 is SNHLY and CDR2 is FYNNEI. The CDR3 reads CASPSLAGSTDTQYF. For the CDR3, the DNA is TGTGCCAGCCCGTCTCTAGCGGGGAGCACAGATACGCAGTATTTT.

This clone was counted between two and nine times. The V and J genes are TRBV2 and TRBJ1-4, with TRBD1 identical over 8 bases. CDR1 SNHLY and CDR2 FYNNEI come from the germline V gene. CDR3 length: 14 amino acids. V trimming: 3 bases; J trimming: 7 bases; junction bases outside the gene matches: 4. The CDR3 DNA sequence: TGTGCCAGCAGTGACAGGGGGCTGGGTGAAAAACTGTTTTTT. Translation gives CASSDRGLGEKLFF.

The rearrangement links TRBV5-5 to TRBJ1-1; D ambiguous. This CDR3 spans 14 amino acids. The germline CDR1 and CDR2 sequences are SGHKS and YYEKEE (reference sequence). V was trimmed by 4 bases and J by 0 bases, leaving 10 bases between them. The CDR3 reads CASSDPFMNTEAFF. The CDR3, as DNA: TGTGCCAGCAGCGACCCCTTTATGAACACTGAAGCTTTCTTT.

This clone was picked up many times. The chain combines TRBV9 with TRBJ2-7; unclear D gene. This CDR3 has 14 amino acids. The V gene lost 4 bases and the J gene lost 4 bases, with 15 bases spanning the gap. From germline, CDR1 is SGDLS and CDR2 YYNGEE. CDR3 sequence (DNA): TGTGCCAGCAGCACAGATCTGGGTCCATACGAGCAGTACTTC. Residues: CASSTDLGPYEQYF.

This clone has just one count. The V gene is TRBV9, the J gene TRBJ2-2; 13 bases agree with TRBD2. Germline V gene data show CDR1 as SGDLS and CDR2 as YYNGEE. The CDR3 consists of 16 residues. The V gene end was trimmed by 4 bases and the J gene end by 6 bases; junction bases not matched to a gene: 6. The CDR3 DNA reads as TGTGCCAGCAGCCCCCGGACTAGCGGGGGTTCCGGGGAGCTGTTTTTT. Residues: CASSPRTSGGSGELFF.

This chain links TRBV19 with TRBJ1-2, with 7 bases aligning to TRBD1. V shed 3 bases and J 2 bases; nucleotides not matched to a gene: 9. Germline values: CDR1 LNHDA, CDR2 SQIVND (reference sequence). The CDR3 has 16 amino acids. In DNA form, the CDR3 reads TGTGCCAGTAGTATCGGTTCGGACAGGATCAACTATGGCTACACCTTC. Translation gives CASSIGSDRINYGYTF.

This clone was seen ten or more times. This chain connects TRBV2 to TRBJ2-3; a weak D match, TRBD2 (6 bases). The CDR3 has 15 residues. Germline assignment: CDR1 SNHLY and CDR2 FYNNEI. Between the trimmed V and J ends, which lost 4 bases and 2 bases, there was a span of 13 bases. The CDR3 sequence is CASSVDGGDTDTQYF. CDR3 nucleotides: TGTGCCAGCAGTGTGGACGGGGGAGACACAGATACGCAGTATTTT.

The V call is TRBV6-5, the J call TRBJ1-1; 9 positions agree with TRBD1. The J segment lost 5 bases and the V segment lost 3 bases, leaving 7 bases of the junction unmatched. CDR3 length: 15 residues. Germline CDR1 MNHEY, CDR2 SVGAGI. The DNA of the CDR3 is TGTGCCAGCAGTTATCCGGGACAGGGTCGGACTGAAGCTTTCTTT. Translation: CASSYPGQGRTEAFF.

The V and J genes are TRBV28 and TRBJ1-5; 7 bases fit TRBD1. Trimming cost V 4 bases and J 3 bases; bases outside gene matches: 9. Germline V gene lookup returns CDR1 MDHEN and CDR2 SYDVKM. The CDR3 is 16 amino acids. In nucleotides, the CDR3 is TGTGCCAGCAGTTATGCCGACAGGGCCTACAATCAGCCCCAGCATTTT. Residues: CASSYADRAYNQPQHF.

The V call is TRBV28, the J call TRBJ1-1; D uncertain. This CDR3 has 12 residues. CDR1 is MDHEN and CDR2 is SYDVKM in the germline V gene. Trimming removed 10 bases at V and 0 bases at J, with 9 bases between. The CDR3 loop is CAISGLNTEAFF. The CDR3 nucleotides read TGTGCCATTTCGGGCTTGAACACTGAAGCTTTCTTT.

The V and J genes are TRBV11-3 and TRBJ2-7, with D possibly matching TRBD2 (6 bases). Per the germline V gene, CDR1 is SGHNT and CDR2 is YENEEA. The CDR3 sequence is 15 residues long. V was clipped by 4 bases and J by 4 bases, with 17 bases between them. The DNA of the CDR3 is TGTGCCAGCAGCTCCGTCGCGGGGCATCTGTACGAGCAGTACTTC. Protein sequence: CASSSVAGHLYEQYF.

This clone was detected ten times or more. The chain combines TRBV6-5 with TRBJ2-7, with D unresolved. Germline V gene sequence: CDR1 MNHEY, CDR2 SVGAGI. The CDR3 length is 13 residues. Trimming left V 6 bases short and J 0 bases short, with 9 bases between. The DNA for the CDR3 is TGTGCCAGCAGATCCCCAGACTCCTACGAGCAGTACTTC. Amino acids: CASRSPDSYEQYF.

V gene TRBV7-2 combines with J gene TRBJ2-7, with 11 bases fitting TRBD2. This CDR3 is 15 amino acids long. Germline values: CDR1 SGHTA, CDR2 FQGNSA. V dropped 3 bases and J dropped 1; count of bases not matched to a gene: 2. The CDR3 DNA reads as TGTGCCAGCAGCTTGGGGACTAGCGGATCCTACGAGCAGTACTTC. Translation: CASSLGTSGSYEQYF.

The chain joins TRBV27 to TRBJ2-2; TRBD2 agrees at 10 bases. CDR1 MNHEY and CDR2 SMNVEV come from the germline V gene (reference sequence). J gave up 5 bases and V 1 base, and 7 bases lay outside the gene matches. This CDR3 region has 17 residues. CDR3 nucleotides: TGTGCCAGCAGTTTATGGGCTAGCGGGAGTGGTACCGGGGAGCTGTTTTTT. Its protein product is CASSLWASGSGTGELFF.

The chain links TRBV1 to TRBJ2-7; the D call TRBD2 from the table was never checked on the DNA. TRBV1 counts as a pseudogene. This CDR3 is built from 17 residues. CDR3 amino acids: CTSSQEVGGGPSYEQYF. The CDR3 DNA reads as TGCACCAGCAGCCAAGAGGTGGGGGGGGGACCCTCCTACGAGCAGTACTTC.

The chain has TRBV27 and TRBJ1-4; no reliable D call. The CDR3 is 12 amino acids. Germline V gene lookup returns CDR1 MNHEY and CDR2 SMNVEV (reference sequence). V was shortened by 3 bases and J by 7 bases, with 6 bases between the two germline ends. The CDR3 loop is CASSFLGEKLFF. CDR3 DNA sequence: TGTGCCAGCAGTTTCTTAGGTGAAAAACTGTTTTTT.

This clone was found a few times. This chain links TRBV12-1 with TRBJ2-7; TRBD2, the table's D call, was not compared with the DNA. TRBV12-1 is assigned pseudogene status. The CDR3 contains 16 residues. As DNA, the CDR3 is TGTGCCAGCATCCTCACCACTAGCGAGGGATACTACGAGCAGTACTTC. It is translated as CASILTTSEGYYEQYF.

Only one count was recorded for this clone. The chain recombines TRBV7-2 with TRBJ1-2; 7 bases map to TRBD1. In germline, CDR1 is SGHTA, CDR2 FQGNSA. The CDR3 length is 15 residues. Unmatched junction bases numbered 6, after V lost 0 bases and J lost 5 bases. CDR3 loop: CASSLAPGQRYGYTF. CDR3 sequence (DNA): TGTGCCAGCAGCTTAGCACCGGGACAGCGATATGGCTACACCTTC.

This chain links TRBV7-3 with TRBJ2-1, with D hard to call. Trimming left V 1 base short and J 4 bases short, with 2 bases between. Germline lookup yields CDR1 SGHTA and CDR2 FQGTGA. The CDR3 is 12 residues long. Here the CDR3 DNA reads TGTGCCAGCAGCTTAAATTACAATGAGCAGTTCTTC. This codes for CASSLNYNEQFF.

This rearrangement joins TRBV11-3 to TRBJ2-3; no clear D. Germline CDR1 and CDR2: SGHNT and YENEEA. The CDR3 is 14 residues long. Between the trimmed V and J ends, which lost 0 bases and 7 bases, there was a span of 11 bases. The CDR3 nucleotides read TGTGCCAGCAGCTTAGATGGCCCTCCAAATACGCAGTATTTT. Encoded protein: CASSLDGPPNTQYF.

The chain couples TRBV5-1 to TRBJ1-4, with 8 bases matching TRBD1. After removal of 3 bases from V and 3 bases from J, the junction contained 4 bases not matched to a gene. Germline V gene data show CDR1 as SGHRS and CDR2 as YFSETQ. The CDR3 is 15 amino acids. CDR3 region: CASSYQGAANEKLFF. Written as DNA, the CDR3 is TGCGCCAGCAGCTACCAGGGGGCGGCTAATGAAAAACTGTTTTTT.

Sample share makes this clone medium-sized. The J gene is TRBJ1-2, the V gene TRBV23-1; D is unresolved. TRBV23-1 is flagged as an ORF with uncertain function. The CDR3 length is 11 residues. V was cut by 3 bases and J by 8 bases, with 7 bases left in between. DNA of the CDR3: TGCGCCAGCAGTCAGGGAGGCGGCTACACCTTC. This encodes CASSQGGGYTF.

The V and J genes are TRBV29-1 and TRBJ1-2; 7 bases match TRBD1. CDR3 length equals 12 residues. V lost 7 bases, J lost 2 bases, and 4 bases stayed unmatched. CDR1 is SQVTM and CDR2 is ANQGSEA in the germline V gene. Here the CDR3 DNA reads TGCAGCGGAGGACAGGAAAACTATGGCTACACCTTC. Its protein is CSGGQENYGYTF.

The gene calls are TRBV19 and TRBJ1-2; no reliable D call. Trimming left V 6 bases short and J 2 bases short, with 13 bases between. The CDR3 sequence is 14 residues long. Germline V gene sequence: CDR1 LNHDA, CDR2 SQIVND (reference sequence). CDR3 in amino acids: CASSILMENYGYTF. Written as DNA, the CDR3 is TGTGCCAGTAGCATCTTGATGGAGAACTATGGCTACACCTTC. Together with reference TRBV19 and TRBJ1-2, the CDR3 gives the full variable domain: DGGITQSPKYLFRKEGQNVTLSCEQNLNHDAMYWYRQDPGQGLRLIYYSQIVNDFQKGDIAEGYSVSREKKESFPLTVTSAQKNPTAFYLCASSILMENYGYTFGSGTRLTVV.

The gene calls are TRBV6-6 and TRBJ1-3; the D is unclear. The length of the CDR3 is 15 residues. The germline V gene encodes CDR1 MNHNY and CDR2 SVGAGI (reference sequence). V was shortened by 7 bases and J by 0 bases, with 13 bases between the two germline ends. The CDR3 loop reads CASKSGQHSGNTIYF. DNA for the CDR3: TGTGCCAGCAAGAGCGGGCAGCACTCTGGAAACACCATATATTTT.

This clone was detected only a few times. As DNA, the CDR3 is TGTGCCAGCAGTTTTTCTGACGGTTCCTATGGCTACACCTTC. This gives the protein CASSFSDGSYGYTF. The chain couples TRBV28 to TRBJ1-2; D is undetermined. Per germline, CDR1 MDHEN and CDR2 SYDVKM. The CDR3 loop spans 14 amino acids. V was trimmed by 3 bases and J by 4 bases, leaving 12 bases between them.

This chain links TRBV7-9 with TRBJ2-4, with D possibly TRBD1 on 5 matching bases. The CDR3 consists of 14 residues. CDR1 is SEHNR and CDR2 is FQNEAQ in the germline V gene (reference sequence). V gave up 1 base and J gave up 6 bases, with 10 bases separating them. The CDR3 nucleotides read TGTGCCAGCAGCTTAGGGGTTAGGGGAAACATTCAGTACTTC. It specifies CASSLGVRGNIQYF.

This clone was counted once. The CDR3 coding sequence is TGTGCCAGCAGTGAATACGTGGGGGGTACCGCTGAAGCTTTCTTT. Protein: CASSEYVGGTAEAFF. This sequence joins TRBV25-1 and TRBJ1-1, with D maybe TRBD1 (5 bases). Germline CDR1 MGHDK, CDR2 SYGVNS. CDR3 length: 15 residues. The V end lost 0 bases, the J end lost 6 bases, and 14 bases lay between the germline ends.